This T cell receptor beta chain came from a study of cytotoxic CD8 clonotypes in ibrutinib-treated CLL. Repertoires were generated with immunoSEQ multiplex PCR, while TCRdb's copy carries only in-frame clones and drops some. The profile shows some 200,000 clones, 55% to 85% of them singletons. The germline V gene encodes CDR1 SGHNT and CDR2 YYREEE (reference sequence). Trimming removed 4 bases from V and 1 base from J, with 14 bases in between. CDR3 length: 15 amino acids. The TCR sequence derives from a human donor with chronic lymphocytic leukemia. Source: PBMCs, taken after 24 months of ibrutinib treatment. The rearrangement links TRBV5-4 to TRBJ1-1, with D hard to call. The chain's CDR3 is CASSTASARNTEAFF. The CDR3 nucleotides read TGTGCCAGCAGCACGGCTTCGGCCAGGAACACTGAAGCTTTCTTT.